The clone carrying this T cell receptor beta chain was seen at least ten times. Described time point: sample taken at primary tumor resection. Whole RNA was taken from tumor, nontumor lung or frozen PBMC; it was then sequenced unsorted. The data were taken from a study of spatial heterogeneity in lung cancer. TCRdb processed the 5' RACE reads anew with MiXCR; each CDR3 protein has one entry. The table records 11,000 to 15,000 distinct CDR3 sequences, around 10% of them present only once. CDR3 length: 15 amino acids. Germline V gives CDR1 DFQATT, CDR2 SNEGSKA (reference sequence). Trimming pared 5 bases from V and 3 bases from J, leaving 16 bases between.

The V call is TRBV20-1, the J call TRBJ1-4, with D perhaps TRBD1 (5 bases). The sequencing used PBMCs, collected at surgery. The origin of this receptor is a male donor with early-stage non-small cell lung cancer. CDR3 coding DNA: TGCAGTGCTCCCCGGGGGGGGAACGCTAATGAAAAACTGTTTTTT. Translated: CSAPRGGNANEKLFF.